This TCR beta chain was recovered during a study of CD8 T cells in Susac syndrome. Across the study: Blood was drawn from Susac syndrome patients while they were therapy-naive, on corticosteroids, or on intravenous immunoglobulin alone.

CDR3 length: 15 amino acids. Per the germline V gene, CDR1 is DFQATT and CDR2 is SNEGSKA (reference sequence). Trimming took off 3 bases at V and 4 bases at J, with 18 bases between the two ends. RNA, at roughly 0.45 to 1 ug, was reverse transcribed with random hexamers. TCR beta CDR3 was amplified by immunoSEQ covering 54 Vbeta and 13 Jbeta. TCRdb redid the calling of the immunoSEQ multiplex PCR reads with MiXCR, one entry per CDR3 protein. The data contain approximately 190,000 distinct CDR3 sequences, around 95% of them singletons. The receptor's source is a human donor with Susac syndrome. This sequence joins TRBV20-1 and TRBJ1-2; D gene unclear. The sample consisted of CD8+ T cells from PBMCs. The CDR3 protein is CSARPRETALYGYTF. The CDR3 bases are TGCAGTGCTAGGCCCAGAGAAACCGCACTCTATGGCTACACCTTC.